The rows below give T cell receptor beta chains drawn from one sample of a study of cytomegalovirus exposure and HLA in healthy donors. TCRdb's copy holds only in-frame clones and misses some; the assay was immunoSEQ multiplex PCR. The sample includes about 130,000 clones, 80% seen only once; the top ten take 3% to 4%. The sample consisted of PBMCs. The origin of the receptors is a male donor in good health and CMV-seronegative. Both conserved end residues are part of each CDR3. Each record gives: CDR3 protein, CDR3 DNA, clone size, J gene, CDR3 length, D gene, V gene. D genes are given only for firm matches. Where a row states a size, it is once, few, many or the class of an expanded clone; other rows omit it.

CDR3 protein: CASSHGGVQYF
CDR3 DNA: TGTGCCAGCAGTCACGGGGGGGTCCAGTACTTC
clone size: NA
J gene: TRBJ2-7
CDR3 length: 11
D gene: TRBD2
V gene: TRBV6-6

CDR3 protein: CASSLVLADTGELFF
CDR3 DNA: TGCGCCAGCAGCTTGGTGCTAGCGGACACCGGGGAGCTGTTTTTT
clone size: few
J gene: TRBJ2-2
CDR3 length: 15
D gene: TRBD2
V gene: TRBV5-1

CDR3 protein: CASSFSGALYNEQFF
CDR3 DNA: TGTGCCAGCAGCTTTAGCGGGGCGCTATACAATGAGCAGTTCTTC
clone size: NA
J gene: TRBJ2-1
CDR3 length: 15
D gene: TRBD2
V gene: TRBV7-6

CDR3 protein: CASQGYYNEQFF
CDR3 DNA: TGTGCCAGCCAGGGGTACTACAATGAGCAGTTCTTC
clone size: NA
J gene: TRBJ2-1
CDR3 length: 12
D gene: NA
V gene: TRBV19

CDR3 protein: CASSITLQGDYGYTF
CDR3 DNA: TGTGCCAGTAGTATCACCTTACAGGGGGACTATGGCTACACCTTC
clone size: once
J gene: TRBJ1-2
CDR3 length: 15
D gene: TRBD1
V gene: TRBV19

CDR3 protein: CASSSALQGNIQYF
CDR3 DNA: TGCGCCAGCAGCTCGGCCCTACAGGGAAACATTCAGTACTTC
clone size: NA
J gene: TRBJ2-4
CDR3 length: 14
D gene: NA
V gene: TRBV5-1

CDR3 protein: CSSSLGQVSYEQYF
CDR3 DNA: TGTTCCAGCAGCTTGGGACAGGTCTCCTACGAGCAGTACTTC
clone size: NA
J gene: TRBJ2-7
CDR3 length: 14
D gene: TRBD1
V gene: TRBV7-9

CDR3 protein: CASSLAAGNTIYF
CDR3 DNA: TGTGCCAGCAGCTTGGCCGCTGGAAACACCATATATTTT
clone size: NA
J gene: TRBJ1-3
CDR3 length: 13
D gene: NA
V gene: TRBV7-9

CDR3 protein: CASSVGGQGYEQYF
CDR3 DNA: TGTGCCAGCAGCGTAGGGGGACAGGGGTACGAGCAGTACTTC
clone size: NA
J gene: TRBJ2-7
CDR3 length: 14
D gene: TRBD1
V gene: TRBV9

CDR3 protein: CASSPRGTSSGNTIYF
CDR3 DNA: TGTGCCAGCAGTCCCAGGGGGACCAGCTCTGGAAACACCATATATTTT
clone size: NA
J gene: TRBJ1-3
CDR3 length: 16
D gene: TRBD1
V gene: TRBV6-6

CDR3 protein: CASSISRELNTEAFF
CDR3 DNA: TGTGCCAGTAGTATCTCTCGAGAACTGAACACTGAAGCTTTCTTT
clone size: NA
J gene: TRBJ1-1
CDR3 length: 15
D gene: NA
V gene: TRBV19

CDR3 protein: CATQVRRDGELFF
CDR3 DNA: TGTGCCACACAAGTCCGCAGGGACGGGGAGCTGTTTTTT
clone size: NA
J gene: TRBJ2-2
CDR3 length: 13
D gene: NA
V gene: TRBV6-5

CDR3 protein: CSVDGTSGRDGDETQYF
CDR3 DNA: TGCAGCGTTGACGGGACTAGCGGGAGAGACGGAGATGAGACCCAGTACTTC
clone size: NA
J gene: TRBJ2-5
CDR3 length: 17
D gene: TRBD2
V gene: TRBV29-1

CDR3 protein: CASSLDPGETYEQYF
CDR3 DNA: TGTGCCAGCAGCTTAGATCCCGGGGAGACCTACGAGCAGTACTTC
clone size: NA
J gene: TRBJ2-7
CDR3 length: 15
D gene: NA
V gene: TRBV11-2

CDR3 protein: CASLDPGLYEQFF
CDR3 DNA: TGTGCCAGCTTAGATCCAGGCCTCTATGAGCAGTTCTTC
clone size: NA
J gene: TRBJ2-1
CDR3 length: 13
D gene: NA
V gene: TRBV6-5

CDR3 protein: CASSFDRVITEAFF
CDR3 DNA: TGTGCCAGCAGTTTCGACAGGGTTATTACTGAAGCTTTCTTT
clone size: NA
J gene: TRBJ1-1
CDR3 length: 14
D gene: TRBD1
V gene: TRBV6-5

CDR3 protein: CAWSVRRAQEAQYF
CDR3 DNA: TGTGCCTGGAGTGTACGGAGGGCCCAAGAGGCCCAGTACTTC
clone size: NA
J gene: TRBJ2-5
CDR3 length: 14
D gene: NA
V gene: TRBV30

CDR3 protein: CASSPPSGMSPLHF
CDR3 DNA: TGTGCCAGCAGCCCACCCTCAGGGATGTCACCCCTCCACTTT
clone size: NA
J gene: TRBJ1-6
CDR3 length: 14
D gene: NA
V gene: TRBV5-6

CDR3 protein: CASSQENTPGNSPLHF
CDR3 DNA: TGCGCCAGCAGCCAAGAGAACACTCCGGGGAATTCACCCCTCCACTTT
clone size: NA
J gene: TRBJ1-6
CDR3 length: 16
D gene: NA
V gene: TRBV4-1

CDR3 protein: CAGRGLRAPPSSYNEQFF
CDR3 DNA: TGTGCCGGTCGTGGGTTACGAGCGCCACCGAGCTCCTACAATGAGCAGTTCTTC
clone size: NA
J gene: TRBJ2-1
CDR3 length: 18
D gene: NA
V gene: TRBV21-1

CDR3 protein: CAWRVTSPWGMNTEAFF
CDR3 DNA: TGTGCCTGGAGGGTAACATCTCCCTGGGGCATGAACACTGAAGCTTTCTTT
clone size: NA
J gene: TRBJ1-1
CDR3 length: 17
D gene: NA
V gene: TRBV30

CDR3 protein: CASSTLTGEVEAFF
CDR3 DNA: TGCGCCAGCAGCACACTTACAGGGGAAGTCGAAGCTTTCTTT
clone size: NA
J gene: TRBJ1-1
CDR3 length: 14
D gene: TRBD1
V gene: TRBV5-1

CDR3 protein: CATSRGGVLIHGYTF
CDR3 DNA: TGTGCCACCAGCCGAGGGGGGGTCTTAATCCATGGCTACACCTTC
clone size: NA
J gene: TRBJ1-2
CDR3 length: 15
D gene: NA
V gene: TRBV15

CDR3 protein: CASSSGQGAVSPLHF
CDR3 DNA: TGTGCCAGCAGCTCGGGACAGGGGGCAGTTTCACCCCTCCACTTT
clone size: once
J gene: TRBJ1-6
CDR3 length: 15
D gene: TRBD1
V gene: TRBV7-2

CDR3 protein: CASNQAPNYGYTF
CDR3 DNA: TGTGCCAGTAATCAGGCCCCGAACTATGGCTACACCTTC
clone size: NA
J gene: TRBJ1-2
CDR3 length: 13
D gene: NA
V gene: TRBV6-1

CDR3 protein: CASSTISNQPQHF
CDR3 DNA: TGTGCCAGTAGTACCATTAGCAATCAGCCCCAGCATTTT
clone size: NA
J gene: TRBJ1-5
CDR3 length: 13
D gene: NA
V gene: TRBV19

CDR3 protein: CASSSPTSGVLYEQYF
CDR3 DNA: TGTGCCAGCAGTTCACCGACTAGCGGGGTCCTCTACGAGCAGTACTTC
clone size: NA
J gene: TRBJ2-7
CDR3 length: 16
D gene: TRBD2
V gene: TRBV28

CDR3 protein: CAISEPGQLGTGELFF
CDR3 DNA: TGTGCCATCAGTGAGCCCGGACAGCTTGGGACCGGGGAGCTGTTTTTT
clone size: NA
J gene: TRBJ2-2
CDR3 length: 16
D gene: NA
V gene: TRBV10-3

CDR3 protein: CASSPMFLGVRGEQFF
CDR3 DNA: TGCGCCAGCAGCCCCATGTTTTTAGGAGTGCGGGGGGAGCAGTTCTTC
clone size: NA
J gene: TRBJ2-1
CDR3 length: 16
D gene: TRBD2
V gene: TRBV4-1

CDR3 protein: CASRRGNTEAFF
CDR3 DNA: TGTGCCAGCAGGCGGGGGAACACTGAAGCTTTCTTT
clone size: NA
J gene: TRBJ1-1
CDR3 length: 12
D gene: NA
V gene: TRBV6-5